This T cell receptor beta chain was captured in a study of cytomegalovirus exposure and HLA in healthy donors. The V gene's germline CDR1 is MDHEN and CDR2 SYDVKM. The CDR3 is made up of 16 amino acids. V gave up 2 bases and J gave up 7 bases; unmatched junction bases: 6. The PCR ran on 60 Vbeta and 13 Jbeta primers. Assay: immunoSEQ multiplex PCR; the TCRdb copy retains only in-frame clones and omits some. This sample has about 120,000 clones, with over 6.5% found just once. V usage is TRBV28 and J usage is TRBJ2-1, with TRBD2 identical over 12 bases. Sequencing used PBMCs. The origin of this receptor is a woman aged 40 to 50 in good health and CMV-seropositive. CDR3 loop: CASSLLLAGGRNEQFF. CDR3 in DNA: TGTGCCAGCAGTTTACTGCTAGCGGGGGGGCGGAATGAGCAGTTCTTC. Together with reference TRBV28 and TRBJ2-1, the CDR3 gives the full variable domain: DVKVTQSSRYLVKRTGEKVFLECVQDMDHENMFWYRQDPGLGLRLIYFSYDVKMKEKGDIPEGYSVSREKKERFSLILESASTNQTSMYLCASSLLLAGGRNEQFFGPGTRLTVL.